This T cell receptor beta chain was obtained from a study of Ad26.COV2.S vaccination and SARS-CoV-2 variants. On the study more broadly: By the intramuscular route, Ad26.COV2.S was given once, or twice 56 days apart.

Broader study findings: Recipients of vaccine and of placebo showed similar breadth of their non-spike TCR repertoires. Spike-specific TCR breadth ran higher among vaccine recipients than placebo recipients.

Treatment noted: approximately 18 received Ad26.COV2.S at low or high dose, single or two shots; five or six received placebo; per-sample allocation not given. Samples analyzed were those drawn on day 63 after the first vaccine or placebo injection. Boston provided a donor who was an adult aged 18-55 years. Only in-frame clones appear in the TCRdb table, and some are missing; sequencing was by immunoSEQ multiplex PCR. The sample shows 300,000 to 400,000 clones, 70% to 90% of them seen only once. With regard to this clone: Its cognate antigen is unknown.

Sample: peripheral blood, taken in a trial of Ad26.COV2.S vaccine versus placebo. This receptor was identified in a person between 18 and 59 years old who received the Ad26.COV2.S COVID-19 vaccine or a placebo.

As DNA, the CDR3 is TGTGCCAGCTCACCAGGTTCCAACGAGCAGTACTTC. Translated, it gives CASSPGSNEQYF. The V and J genes are TRBV18 and TRBJ2-7; D is undetermined. Germline V CDR1 and CDR2: KGHSH, LQKENI. This CDR3 comprises 12 residues. The V gene lost 2 bases and the J gene lost 5 bases, with 7 bases spanning the gap.